A selection of T cell receptor beta chains follows, all from one sample in a study of T cell responses to AZD1222 COVID-19 vaccine. Libraries were prepared by immunoSEQ multiplex PCR; TCRdb keeps only in-frame clonotypes and omits some of them. In the table there are about 110,000 clones, 80% to 95% of which are singletons. Specimen: peripheral blood, collected on day 0 of AZD1222 vaccination. The receptors were sampled from an adult in good health. Both conserved end residues are part of each CDR3. The order of the fields is D gene, J gene, V gene, clone size, CDR3 DNA, CDR3 protein. A D gene is named only where the DNA matches it firmly. A row's size may be missing; if present it is once, few, many or a size class.

d_call: NA
j_call: TRBJ1-1
v_call: TRBV5-4
clone_size: once
cdr3_nt: TGTGCCAGCAGCTTTGGGCTTAACACTGAAGCTTTCTTT
cdr3_aa: CASSFGLNTEAFF

d_call: NA
j_call: TRBJ2-3
v_call: TRBV2
clone_size: NA
cdr3_nt: TGTGCCAGCAGTGTACTCTACGGGGGGTATTTT
cdr3_aa: CASSVLYGGYF

d_call: NA
j_call: TRBJ1-4
v_call: TRBV4-1
clone_size: NA
cdr3_nt: TGCGCCAGCAGCCCGGTGGAGGGTTGGTCTGAAAAACTGTTTTTT
cdr3_aa: CASSPVEGWSEKLFF

d_call: TRBD1
j_call: TRBJ1-2
v_call: TRBV5-1
clone_size: NA
cdr3_nt: TGCGCCAGCAGCGAAGGGGGCGTTACCTATGGCTACACCTTC
cdr3_aa: CASSEGGVTYGYTF

d_call: NA
j_call: TRBJ1-1
v_call: TRBV18
clone_size: few
cdr3_nt: TGTGCCAGCTCACCAAGACAGGACCACACTGAAGCTTTCTTT
cdr3_aa: CASSPRQDHTEAFF

d_call: TRBD2
j_call: TRBJ2-1
v_call: TRBV5-8
clone_size: NA
cdr3_nt: TGTGCCAGTAGCCCGCACGGGGGGGCCTACAATGAGCAGTTCTTC
cdr3_aa: CASSPHGGAYNEQFF

d_call: NA
j_call: TRBJ2-1
v_call: TRBV2
clone_size: NA
cdr3_nt: TGTGCCAGCAGTTCGGAGGGAGTGCCGTTCTTC
cdr3_aa: CASSSEGVPFF

d_call: NA
j_call: TRBJ1-2
v_call: TRBV19
clone_size: NA
cdr3_nt: TGTGCCAGTAGTATAATTCGGCGGGGTTCTAACTATGGCTACACCTTC
cdr3_aa: CASSIIRRGSNYGYTF

d_call: TRBD1
j_call: TRBJ1-3
v_call: TRBV29-1
clone_size: NA
cdr3_nt: TGCAGCGTTCGGACAGGGGCCAGCTCTGGAAACACCATATATTTT
cdr3_aa: CSVRTGASSGNTIYF

d_call: TRBD1
j_call: TRBJ1-5
v_call: TRBV19
clone_size: NA
cdr3_nt: TGTGCCAGTAAGGATTCAGGGGGCCCCCAGCCCCAGCATTTT
cdr3_aa: CASKDSGGPQPQHF

d_call: NA
j_call: TRBJ2-5
v_call: TRBV6-2/TRBV6-3
clone_size: NA
cdr3_nt: TGTGCCAGCAGTTCCGCAGGTTGGGAGACCCAGTACTTC
cdr3_aa: CASSSAGWETQYF

d_call: NA
j_call: TRBJ1-3
v_call: TRBV30
clone_size: NA
cdr3_nt: TGTGGCCGCGCCTCTTCGGCAGGAAACACCATATATTTT
cdr3_aa: CGRASSAGNTIYF

d_call: NA
j_call: TRBJ2-3
v_call: TRBV5-4
clone_size: once
cdr3_nt: TGTGCCAGCAGCTTGGCCCGCGAGAGGGCGCAGTATTTT
cdr3_aa: CASSLARERAQYF

d_call: TRBD1
j_call: TRBJ2-3
v_call: TRBV18
clone_size: NA
cdr3_nt: TGTGCCAGCTTGGGACAGGTCAGCACAGATACGCAGTATTTT
cdr3_aa: CASLGQVSTDTQYF

d_call: NA
j_call: TRBJ1-5
v_call: TRBV19
clone_size: NA
cdr3_nt: TGTGCCAGTAGTATCAGGGAGTGGCAGCCCCAGCATTTT
cdr3_aa: CASSIREWQPQHF

d_call: NA
j_call: TRBJ1-1
v_call: TRBV6-6
clone_size: NA
cdr3_nt: TGTGCCAGCAGTTACTCGAAAAGCCGGGGGGGAGCTTTCTTT
cdr3_aa: CASSYSKSRGGAFF

d_call: NA
j_call: TRBJ1-6
v_call: TRBV2
clone_size: NA
cdr3_nt: TGTGCCAGCAGTGAACGGTCGACGGTGACTAATTCACCCCTCCACTTT
cdr3_aa: CASSERSTVTNSPLHF

d_call: TRBD1
j_call: TRBJ1-2
v_call: TRBV30
clone_size: NA
cdr3_nt: TGTGCCTGGAACGCAGGGGGTCGCTACACCTTC
cdr3_aa: CAWNAGGRYTF

d_call: TRBD1
j_call: TRBJ1-3
v_call: TRBV19
clone_size: NA
cdr3_nt: TGTGCCAGTAGTTTAACAGGGGGCTATCGAGGAAACACCATATATTTT
cdr3_aa: CASSLTGGYRGNTIYF

d_call: NA
j_call: TRBJ1-5
v_call: TRBV28
clone_size: NA
cdr3_nt: TGTGCCAGCAGCGTCCAGGCTCAGCCCCAGCATTTT
cdr3_aa: CASSVQAQPQHF

d_call: NA
j_call: TRBJ1-4
v_call: TRBV18
clone_size: NA
cdr3_nt: TGTGCCAGCTCAACTCAGACCGGGTTGAATGAAAAACTGTTTTTT
cdr3_aa: CASSTQTGLNEKLFF

d_call: NA
j_call: TRBJ1-5
v_call: TRBV5-1
clone_size: NA
cdr3_nt: TGCGCCAGCAGCTTGGGTAGTTCCGGCAATCAGCCCCAGCATTTT
cdr3_aa: CASSLGSSGNQPQHF

d_call: NA
j_call: TRBJ2-6
v_call: TRBV18
clone_size: NA
cdr3_nt: TGTGCCAGGGCCCCCGGGACTGGGGCCAACGTCCTGACTTTC
cdr3_aa: CARAPGTGANVLTF

d_call: NA
j_call: TRBJ1-5
v_call: TRBV5-5
clone_size: few
cdr3_nt: TGTGCCAGCAGCTTGAGGGTCAGTAATCAGCCCCAGCATTTT
cdr3_aa: CASSLRVSNQPQHF

d_call: NA
j_call: TRBJ1-2
v_call: TRBV11-2
clone_size: NA
cdr3_nt: TGTGCCAGCAGCCCCCGGGGAAGGAACTATGGCTACACCTTC
cdr3_aa: CASSPRGRNYGYTF

d_call: TRBD2
j_call: TRBJ2-7
v_call: TRBV5-4
clone_size: NA
cdr3_nt: TGTGCCAGCAGCCCCGGACTAGCGGGGGGATACGAGCAGTACTTC
cdr3_aa: CASSPGLAGGYEQYF

d_call: NA
j_call: TRBJ1-5
v_call: TRBV19
clone_size: few
cdr3_nt: TGTGCCAGTAGTCCTGTAGGTCAGCCCCAGCATTTT
cdr3_aa: CASSPVGQPQHF

d_call: NA
j_call: TRBJ1-5
v_call: TRBV10-3
clone_size: NA
cdr3_nt: TGTGCCACCGGCCGCCTGACGGAAACTCTGCCATATAGCAATCAGCCCCAGCATTTT
cdr3_aa: CATGRLTETLPYSNQPQHF

d_call: TRBD1
j_call: TRBJ1-5
v_call: TRBV24-1
clone_size: NA
cdr3_nt: TGTGCCACCAGTGGTGGACAGGGGGCTTCTCAGCCCCAGCATTTT
cdr3_aa: CATSGGQGASQPQHF

d_call: TRBD2
j_call: TRBJ2-2
v_call: TRBV24-1
clone_size: NA
cdr3_nt: TGTGCCACCAGTGATCCCGGCGGTTTAGCGGGGGGGCCTGGGACCGGGGAGCTGTTTTTT
cdr3_aa: CATSDPGGLAGGPGTGELFF

d_call: NA
j_call: TRBJ2-6
v_call: TRBV5-1
clone_size: NA
cdr3_nt: TGCGCCAGCAGAAACGCCCTCTCTGGGGCCAACGTCCTGACTTTC
cdr3_aa: CASRNALSGANVLTF

d_call: NA
j_call: TRBJ1-3
v_call: TRBV5-1
clone_size: NA
cdr3_nt: TGCGCCAGCAGCTTGGACAGGCCCTCCCAAAACACCATATATTTT
cdr3_aa: CASSLDRPSQNTIYF

d_call: NA
j_call: TRBJ1-5
v_call: TRBV4-1
clone_size: NA
cdr3_nt: TGCGCCAGCAGCCAGGGGTCTCTACCCCAGCATTTT
cdr3_aa: CASSQGSLPQHF

d_call: NA
j_call: TRBJ1-2
v_call: TRBV9
clone_size: NA
cdr3_nt: TGTGCCAGCAGCGTACAGGGCGGAGGCTATGGCTACACCTTC
cdr3_aa: CASSVQGGGYGYTF

d_call: NA
j_call: TRBJ1-6
v_call: TRBV30
clone_size: NA
cdr3_nt: TGTGCCTGGAGTGATGGGTTGGCCCTCCACTTT
cdr3_aa: CAWSDGLALHF

d_call: NA
j_call: TRBJ1-5
v_call: TRBV9
clone_size: NA
cdr3_nt: TGTGCCAGCAGCGTAGTGGAGGGGGAAGTCCCTCAACGGCCCCAGCATTTT
cdr3_aa: CASSVVEGEVPQRPQHF

d_call: NA
j_call: TRBJ1-1
v_call: TRBV12-3/TRBV12-4
clone_size: NA
cdr3_nt: TGTGCCAGCAGTTTGTGGGGGCCCACTGAAGCTTTCTTT
cdr3_aa: CASSLWGPTEAFF

d_call: TRBD1
j_call: TRBJ1-1
v_call: TRBV6-5
clone_size: few
cdr3_nt: TGTGCCAGCAGTTACCCAGGACAGGGAATCAGGGGAGCTTTCTTT
cdr3_aa: CASSYPGQGIRGAFF

d_call: TRBD2
j_call: TRBJ2-2
v_call: TRBV10-3
clone_size: NA
cdr3_nt: TGTGCCATCAGTGCAGCCAGCGGGGGGTCGAACACCGGGGAGCTGTTTTTT
cdr3_aa: CAISAASGGSNTGELFF

d_call: NA
j_call: TRBJ2-7
v_call: TRBV24-1
clone_size: few
cdr3_nt: TGTGCCACCAGTGATTTATACGAGCAGTACTTC
cdr3_aa: CATSDLYEQYF

d_call: NA
j_call: TRBJ1-4
v_call: TRBV5-6
clone_size: NA
cdr3_nt: TGTGCCAGCAGTACCCCAGGAGAAATTATGTTTTTT
cdr3_aa: CASSTPGEIMFF

d_call: NA
j_call: TRBJ2-5
v_call: TRBV30
clone_size: NA
cdr3_nt: TGTGCCTGGAGTCCGAAAACTAGTCCCAGGGAGACCCAGTACTTC
cdr3_aa: CAWSPKTSPRETQYF

d_call: NA
j_call: TRBJ2-1
v_call: TRBV19
clone_size: NA
cdr3_nt: TGTGCCACCGCGGGACGAACCTACAATGAGCAGTTCTTC
cdr3_aa: CATAGRTYNEQFF

d_call: NA
j_call: TRBJ1-3
v_call: TRBV6-5
clone_size: NA
cdr3_nt: TGTGCCAGCAGTAAATGGGGGTCTGGAAACACCATATATTTT
cdr3_aa: CASSKWGSGNTIYF

d_call: NA
j_call: TRBJ1-1
v_call: TRBV3-1/TRBV3-2
clone_size: NA
cdr3_nt: TGTGCCAGCGGCCACGCGGCAGGCGGCACTGAAGCTTTCTTT
cdr3_aa: CASGHAAGGTEAFF

d_call: TRBD1
j_call: TRBJ2-7
v_call: TRBV29-1
clone_size: NA
cdr3_nt: TGCAGCGTTTTGACAGGGCTCGGCTCCTACTTC
cdr3_aa: CSVLTGLGSYF

d_call: NA
j_call: TRBJ2-7
v_call: TRBV7-8
clone_size: NA
cdr3_nt: TGTGCCAGCAGCCCGGGTGGAGCCTACGAGCAGTACTTC
cdr3_aa: CASSPGGAYEQYF

d_call: TRBD1
j_call: TRBJ1-2
v_call: TRBV9
clone_size: NA
cdr3_nt: TGTGCCAGCAGCGCTGGACAGGGGGAGGGCTACACCTTC
cdr3_aa: CASSAGQGEGYTF

d_call: NA
j_call: TRBJ2-4
v_call: TRBV5-1
clone_size: NA
cdr3_nt: TGCGCCAGCAGCGCGGGCCAAAGGGGTGGAAGCATTCAGTACTTC
cdr3_aa: CASSAGQRGGSIQYF

d_call: NA
j_call: TRBJ2-7
v_call: TRBV5-4
clone_size: NA
cdr3_nt: TGTGCCAGCAGCTCGTACTACGAGCAGTACTTC
cdr3_aa: CASSSYYEQYF

d_call: NA
j_call: TRBJ1-4
v_call: TRBV4-1
clone_size: NA
cdr3_nt: TGCGCCAGCACCCCTGGGAGGACTAATGAAAAACTGTTTTTT
cdr3_aa: CASTPGRTNEKLFF

d_call: NA
j_call: TRBJ1-2
v_call: TRBV24-1
clone_size: NA
cdr3_nt: TGTGCCACCAGTGCAGGGGCAGTTGGCTACACCTTC
cdr3_aa: CATSAGAVGYTF

d_call: NA
j_call: TRBJ1-3
v_call: TRBV19
clone_size: NA
cdr3_nt: TGTGCCAGTAGTCCGGCCTCTAACTCTGGAAACACCATATATTTT
cdr3_aa: CASSPASNSGNTIYF

d_call: TRBD2
j_call: TRBJ2-3
v_call: TRBV4-1
clone_size: NA
cdr3_nt: TGCGCCAGCAGCAGACTAGCGGGGGGCACCACAGATACGCAGTATTTT
cdr3_aa: CASSRLAGGTTDTQYF

d_call: NA
j_call: TRBJ1-1
v_call: TRBV5-4
clone_size: NA
cdr3_nt: TGTGCCAGCAGCTTGGGGACAGACACTGAAGCTTTCTTT
cdr3_aa: CASSLGTDTEAFF

d_call: NA
j_call: TRBJ2-1
v_call: TRBV12-3/TRBV12-4
clone_size: NA
cdr3_nt: TGTGCCAGCACTACGCAGTCCGCGGGGGAGCAGTTCTTC
cdr3_aa: CASTTQSAGEQFF

d_call: TRBD1
j_call: TRBJ2-3
v_call: TRBV3-1/TRBV3-2
clone_size: few
cdr3_nt: TGTGCCAGCAGCCAAATCACAGGGGCAACAGATACGCAGTATTTT
cdr3_aa: CASSQITGATDTQYF

d_call: NA
j_call: TRBJ1-1
v_call: TRBV19
clone_size: NA
cdr3_nt: TGTGCCAGTAGTATAGGACTCCAGAACACTGAAGCTTTCTTT
cdr3_aa: CASSIGLQNTEAFF